This T cell receptor (beta chain) is from a study of radiotherapy plus CTLA-4 blockade in lung cancer (dated by TCRdb to the late 2010s). General notes on the study: Objective responses occurred in around 19% of enrolled patients, and just over 30% achieved disease control.

Summary of the overall study and its limitations: Early dynamic changes in blood T cell clones, together with increased serum interferon-beta after radiation, were reported as the strongest predictors of response. After treatment with radiotherapy and ipilimumab, TCR clones that originated in tumors expanded in peripheral blood.

Trimming removed 8 bases from V and 6 bases from J, leaving 17 bases between the germline ends. The CDR3 goes from the cysteine to the phenylalanine over 14 residues. The kept DNA is CDR3 alone, 42 bases in frame from the first base. The germline V gene yields MNHNS for CDR1 and SASEGT for CDR2. Library method: the immunoSEQ multiplex PCR assay. TCRdb obtained this table from immuneACCESS and retained in-frame rearrangements with V and J assigned. These tables miss some clones; where compared with another copy, unresolved V genes account for less than half of the shortfall, and the remainder is unexplained. For this sample the table gives under 95,000 clones, of which around 80% were detected only once. The top ten constitute approximately 0.8% of the sample. Worth noting for this clone: It lacks a known antigen. There are no base qualities to consult, and no much larger clone falls within one base.

The study tested focal radiation therapy combined with CTLA-4 blockade (ipilimumab) in patients with chemo-refractory metastatic non-small-cell lung cancer. Sequenced here: peripheral blood, sampled from a patient treated with radiotherapy plus ipilimumab. This receptor chain uses TRBV6-1 and TRBJ2-4; possibly the D gene is TRBD2, per 6 matching bases. The origin of this receptor is a human donor with non-small cell lung cancer who had stable disease on radiotherapy plus ipilimumab. The bases are TGTGCCAGCTTTAGCCGGGGGATGCGAAACATTCAGTACTTC. It translates to CASFSRGMRNIQYF.